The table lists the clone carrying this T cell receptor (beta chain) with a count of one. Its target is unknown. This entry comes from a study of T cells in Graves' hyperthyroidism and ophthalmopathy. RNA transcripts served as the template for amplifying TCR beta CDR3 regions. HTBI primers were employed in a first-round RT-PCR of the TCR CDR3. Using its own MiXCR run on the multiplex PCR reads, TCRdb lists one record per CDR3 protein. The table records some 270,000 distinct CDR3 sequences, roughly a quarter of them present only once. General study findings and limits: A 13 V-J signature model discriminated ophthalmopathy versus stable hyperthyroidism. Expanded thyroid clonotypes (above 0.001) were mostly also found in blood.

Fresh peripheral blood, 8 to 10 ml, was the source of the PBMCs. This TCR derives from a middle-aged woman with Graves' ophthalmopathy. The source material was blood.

This CDR3 is CASSLDPQMNTEAFF. CDR3 sequence (DNA): TGTGCCAGCAGCTTAGATCCCCAGATGAACACTGAAGCTTTCTTT. The chain carries TRBV11-3 and TRBJ1-1, with D unresolved. Germline CDR1 SGHNT, CDR2 YENEEA. The length of the CDR3 is 15 residues. V lost 0 bases to trimming and J lost 0 bases, with 8 bases between them.